This record concerns one TCR beta chain sequence. The data were obtained in a study of blood T cell repertoires in COVID-19. In the study overall: Donors in the United States, Italy and Spain gave samples during acute or convalescent COVID-19. Sources were T cells, B-cell-depleted T cells, or PBMCs; the material itself was cDNA or gDNA.

Original analysis: Amplified reference gene primers provided the basis for estimating nucleated cell counts. TCRdb's table, derived via immunoSEQ multiplex PCR, lists solely in-frame clones and lacks some. Clone size and the V and J calls come from that table; the DNA yielded D and trimming. The profile covers about 150,000 clones, with 80% appearing a single time and roughly 0.58% taken by the ten largest. The specimen sequenced was peripheral blood. This TCR derives from a man between 60 and 70 years old with acute or convalescent COVID-19.

CDR3 nucleotides: TGCAGCGGAGGGAGTCTGAACAATGAGCAGTTCTTC. This sequence encodes CSGGSLNNEQFF. The chain employs TRBV29-1 and TRBJ2-1, with D perhaps matching TRBD2 (5 bases). Germline values: CDR1 SQVTM, CDR2 ANQGSEA. Trimming removed 7 bases at V and 5 bases at J, with 12 bases between. The CDR3 has 12 amino acids.